This record covers a single T cell receptor beta chain. The antigen remains unidentified. A multiplex PCR was run with 60 Vbeta primers and 13 Jbeta primers. TCRdb's copy holds only in-frame clones and misses some; the assay was immunoSEQ multiplex PCR. This sample has 200,000 to 300,000 clones, with over 80% found just once. The data derive from a study of cytomegalovirus exposure and HLA in healthy donors. Looking at the study overall: Sequencing of 180 million or so T cells in an earlier analysis found 120 million or so unique TCR beta sequences.

Study-wide points: High sensitivity and specificity were reportedly achieved when the classifier diagnosed cytomegalovirus status. Three CMV-associated chains proved CMV antigen-specific in vitro. The listing of 160 or so TCR beta chains classed them as cytomegalovirus-associated.

This TCR derives from a woman aged 40-49 years in good health and CMV-seropositive. The sample comprised PBMCs.

CDR3 sequence: CASSPAGQGSYEQYF. The DNA of the CDR3 is TGTGCCAGCAGCCCAGCGGGACAGGGGTCCTACGAGCAGTACTTC. The gene calls are TRBV9 and TRBJ2-7, with 10 nucleotides matching TRBD1. The germline gives CDR1 SGDLS, CDR2 YYNGEE. After removal of 4 bases from V and 1 base from J, the junction contained 5 bases not matched to a gene. The CDR3 covers 15 residues.